This T cell receptor (beta chain) is drawn from a study of blood T cell repertoires in COVID-19. Overall study context: Spain, Italy and the United States supplied samples that represented acute and convalescent COVID-19.

The Seattle site enrolled patients during active infection and followed them longitudinally. The length of the CDR3 is 14 residues. With 2 bases clipped from V and 0 bases from J, the junction kept 2 bases outside the gene matches. Per germline, CDR1 GTSNPN and CDR2 SVGIG (reference sequence). Profiling relied on immunoSEQ multiplex PCR, and the TCRdb table lists in-frame clones only, not all of them. Of approximately 93,000 clones listed, about 90% were seen once; the top ten hold around 1.9%. This chain connects TRBV30 to TRBJ2-7; 9 bases align to TRBD2. This clonotype was obtained from a man aged 45-60 years with COVID-19, enrolled during active disease. Sequenced: peripheral blood. CDR3 sequence reads: CAWSSGGSSYEQYF. The CDR3 DNA sequence: TGTGCCTGGAGTAGCGGGGGGAGCTCCTACGAGCAGTACTTC.